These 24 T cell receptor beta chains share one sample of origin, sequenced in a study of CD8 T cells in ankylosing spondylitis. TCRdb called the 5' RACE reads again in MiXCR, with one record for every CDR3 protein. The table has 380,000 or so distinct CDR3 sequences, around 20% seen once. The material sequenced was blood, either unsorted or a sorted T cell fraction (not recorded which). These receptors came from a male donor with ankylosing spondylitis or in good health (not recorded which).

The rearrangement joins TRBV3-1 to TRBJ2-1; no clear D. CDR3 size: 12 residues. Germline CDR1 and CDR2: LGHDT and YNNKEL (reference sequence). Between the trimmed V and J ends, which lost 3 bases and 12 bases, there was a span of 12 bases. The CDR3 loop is CASSHGDGLQFF. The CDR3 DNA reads TGTGCCAGCAGCCACGGCGACGGTTTGCAGTTCTTC.

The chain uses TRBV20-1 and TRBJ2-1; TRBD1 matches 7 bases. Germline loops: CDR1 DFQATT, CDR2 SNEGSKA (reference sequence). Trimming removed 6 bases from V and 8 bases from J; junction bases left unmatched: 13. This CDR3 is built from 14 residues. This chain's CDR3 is CSASTHRGPDEQFF. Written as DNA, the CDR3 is TGCAGTGCCTCCACCCACAGGGGACCAGATGAGCAGTTCTTC.

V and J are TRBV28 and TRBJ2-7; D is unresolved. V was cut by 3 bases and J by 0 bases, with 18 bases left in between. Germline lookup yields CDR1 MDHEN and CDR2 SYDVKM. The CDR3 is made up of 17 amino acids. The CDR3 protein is CASSFDRRQVLSYEQYF. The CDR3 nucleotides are TGTGCCAGCAGTTTCGACCGCAGGCAGGTCCTCTCCTACGAGCAGTACTTC.

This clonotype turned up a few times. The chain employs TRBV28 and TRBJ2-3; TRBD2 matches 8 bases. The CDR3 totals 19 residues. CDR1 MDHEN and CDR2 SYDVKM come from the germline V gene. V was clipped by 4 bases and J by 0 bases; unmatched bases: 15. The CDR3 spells CASSSPTSALPPSTDTQYF. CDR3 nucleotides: TGTGCCAGCAGTTCCCCGACTAGCGCCCTCCCACCTAGCACAGATACGCAGTATTTT.

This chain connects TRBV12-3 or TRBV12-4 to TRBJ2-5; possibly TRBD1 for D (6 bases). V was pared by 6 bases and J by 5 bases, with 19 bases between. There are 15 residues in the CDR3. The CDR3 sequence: CASSRQNWGRETQYF. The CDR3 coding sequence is TGTGCCAGCAGCCGGCAGAATTGGGGGCGGGAGACCCAGTACTTC.

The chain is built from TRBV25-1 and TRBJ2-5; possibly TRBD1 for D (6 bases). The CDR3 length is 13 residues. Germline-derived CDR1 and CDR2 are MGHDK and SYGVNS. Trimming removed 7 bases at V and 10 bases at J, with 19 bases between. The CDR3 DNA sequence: TGTGCCAGCATCCGGGACAACCAGGAGGACCAGTACTTC. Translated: CASIRDNQEDQYF.

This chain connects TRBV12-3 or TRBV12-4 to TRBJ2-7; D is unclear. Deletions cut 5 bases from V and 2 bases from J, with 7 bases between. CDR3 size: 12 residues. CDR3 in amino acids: CASSIGPYEQYF. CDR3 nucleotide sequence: TGTGCCAGCAGTATCGGGCCCTACGAGCAGTACTTC.

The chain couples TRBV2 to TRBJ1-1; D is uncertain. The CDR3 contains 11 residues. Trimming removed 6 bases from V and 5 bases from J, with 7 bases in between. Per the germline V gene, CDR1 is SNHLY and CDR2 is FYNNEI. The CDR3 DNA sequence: TGTGCCAGCAGGAGAGGGACTGAAGCTTTCTTT. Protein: CASRRGTEAFF.

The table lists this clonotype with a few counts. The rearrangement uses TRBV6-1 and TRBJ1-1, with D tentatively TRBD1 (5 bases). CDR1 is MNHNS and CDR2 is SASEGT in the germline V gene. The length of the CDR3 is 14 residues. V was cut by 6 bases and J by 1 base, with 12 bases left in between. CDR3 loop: CASRAGLTNTEAFF. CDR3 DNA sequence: TGTGCCAGCAGAGCGGGACTGACGAACACTGAAGCTTTCTTT.

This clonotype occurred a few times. CDR3 region: CASSLDFGRRGGRYNEQFF. DNA of the CDR3: TGTGCCAGCAGCTTAGATTTTGGACGGCGGGGGGGCCGGTACAATGAGCAGTTCTTC. The rearrangement uses TRBV11-2 and TRBJ2-1, with TRBD2 matching over 9 bases. Trimming cost V 0 bases and J 4 bases; bases outside gene matches: 13. Germline V gives CDR1 SGHAT, CDR2 FQNNGV. This CDR3 is built from 19 residues. Combining the CDR3 with reference TRBV11-2 and TRBJ2-1 gives the whole variable domain EAGVAQSPRYKIIEKRQSVAFWCNPISGHATLYWYQQILGQGPKLLIQFQNNGVVDDSQLPKDRFSAERLKGVDSTLKIQPAKLEDSAVYLCASSLDFGRRGGRYNEQFFGPGTRLTVL.

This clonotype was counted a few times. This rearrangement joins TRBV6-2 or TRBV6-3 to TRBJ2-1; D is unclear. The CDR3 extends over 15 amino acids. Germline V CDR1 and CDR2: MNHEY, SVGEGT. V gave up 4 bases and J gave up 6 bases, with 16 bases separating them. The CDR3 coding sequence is TGTGCCAGCAGTTTCCCCCCCAGCCGAATCAATGAGCAGTTCTTC. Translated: CASSFPPSRINEQFF.

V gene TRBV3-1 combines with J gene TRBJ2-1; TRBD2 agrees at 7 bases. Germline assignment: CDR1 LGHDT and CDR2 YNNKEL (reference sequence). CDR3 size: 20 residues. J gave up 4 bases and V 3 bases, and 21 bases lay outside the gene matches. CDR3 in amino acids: CASSQQVLWGGGTVYNEQFF. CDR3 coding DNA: TGTGCCAGCAGCCAGCAGGTTTTATGGGGCGGGGGTACTGTATACAATGAGCAGTTCTTC.

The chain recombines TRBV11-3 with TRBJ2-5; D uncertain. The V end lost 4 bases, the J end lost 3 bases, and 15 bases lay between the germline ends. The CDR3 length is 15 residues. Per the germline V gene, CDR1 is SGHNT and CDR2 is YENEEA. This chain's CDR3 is CASSSKLYGKETQYF. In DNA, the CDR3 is TGTGCCAGCAGCTCGAAGCTGTATGGGAAAGAGACCCAGTACTTC.

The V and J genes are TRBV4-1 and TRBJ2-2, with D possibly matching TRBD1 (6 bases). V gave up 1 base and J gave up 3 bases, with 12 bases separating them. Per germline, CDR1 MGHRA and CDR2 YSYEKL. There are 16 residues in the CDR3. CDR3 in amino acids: CASSQGLAGDTGELFF. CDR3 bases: TGCGCCAGCAGCCAAGGACTGGCAGGGGACACCGGGGAGCTGTTTTTT.

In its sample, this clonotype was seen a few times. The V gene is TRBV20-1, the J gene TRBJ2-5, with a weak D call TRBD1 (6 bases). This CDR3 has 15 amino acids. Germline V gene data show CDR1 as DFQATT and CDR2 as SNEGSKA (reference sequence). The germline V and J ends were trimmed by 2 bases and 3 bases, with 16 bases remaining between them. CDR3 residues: CSARPYGGGEETQYF. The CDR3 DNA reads TGCAGTGCTAGACCCTATGGGGGCGGAGAAGAGACCCAGTACTTC.

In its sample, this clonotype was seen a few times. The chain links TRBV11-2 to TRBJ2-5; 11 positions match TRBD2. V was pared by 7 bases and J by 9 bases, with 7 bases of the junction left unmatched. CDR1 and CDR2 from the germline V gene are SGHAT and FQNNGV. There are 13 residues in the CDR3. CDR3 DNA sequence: TGTGCCAGCATCCCCACTAGCGGGGGTGCCCAGTACTTC. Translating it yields CASIPTSGGAQYF.

The CDR3 DNA sequence: TGTGCCAGCAGGCCCCGGGGGTTCCCGGTGGATGAAAAACTGTTTTTT. This codes for CASRPRGFPVDEKLFF. V is TRBV12-3 or TRBV12-4 and J is TRBJ1-4, with D perhaps TRBD1 (5 bases). Trimming took off 6 bases at V and 6 bases at J, with 20 bases between the two ends. The CDR3 consists of 16 residues.

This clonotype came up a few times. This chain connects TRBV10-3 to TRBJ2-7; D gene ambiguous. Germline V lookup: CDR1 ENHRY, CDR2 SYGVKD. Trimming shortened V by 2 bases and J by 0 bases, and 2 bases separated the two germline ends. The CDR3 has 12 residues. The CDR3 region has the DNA TGTGCCATCAGTGAGCTCTCCTACGAGCAGTACTTC. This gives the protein CAISELSYEQYF.

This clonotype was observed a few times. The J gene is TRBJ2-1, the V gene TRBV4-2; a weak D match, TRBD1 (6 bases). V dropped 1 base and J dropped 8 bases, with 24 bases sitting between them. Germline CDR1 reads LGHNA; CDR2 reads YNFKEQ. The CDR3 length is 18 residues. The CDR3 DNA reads TGTGCCAGCAGCCAAGGGCCGCTATATGAAACAGGGTCCGATGAGCAGTTCTTC. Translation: CASSQGPLYETGSDEQFF.

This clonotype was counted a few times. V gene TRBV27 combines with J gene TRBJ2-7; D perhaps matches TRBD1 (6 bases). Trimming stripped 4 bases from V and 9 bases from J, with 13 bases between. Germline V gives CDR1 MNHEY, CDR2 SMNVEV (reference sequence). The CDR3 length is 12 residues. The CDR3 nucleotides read TGTGCCAGCAGTTCACAGGGTAGTGCGCAGTACTTC. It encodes CASSSQGSAQYF.

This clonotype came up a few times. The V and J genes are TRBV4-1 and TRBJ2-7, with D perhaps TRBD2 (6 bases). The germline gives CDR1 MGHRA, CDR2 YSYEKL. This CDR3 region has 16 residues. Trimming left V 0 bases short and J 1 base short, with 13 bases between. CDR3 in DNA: TGCGCCAGCAGCCAAGATCGGGGCGGGGCGTCCTACGAGCAGTACTTC. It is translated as CASSQDRGGASYEQYF.

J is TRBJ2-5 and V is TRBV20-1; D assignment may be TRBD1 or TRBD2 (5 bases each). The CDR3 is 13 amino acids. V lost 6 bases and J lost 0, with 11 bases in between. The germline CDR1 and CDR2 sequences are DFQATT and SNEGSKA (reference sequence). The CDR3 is CSAREGNQETQYF. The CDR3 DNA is TGCAGTGCCCGCGAGGGGAACCAAGAGACCCAGTACTTC.

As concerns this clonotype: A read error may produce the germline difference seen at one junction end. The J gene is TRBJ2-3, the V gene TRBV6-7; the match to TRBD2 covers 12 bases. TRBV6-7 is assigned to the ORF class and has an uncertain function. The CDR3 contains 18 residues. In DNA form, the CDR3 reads TGTACCAGCAGTAACCCCGGGACTAGCGGGCGTTATGCAGATACGCAGTATTTT. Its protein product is CTSSNPGTSGRYADTQYF.

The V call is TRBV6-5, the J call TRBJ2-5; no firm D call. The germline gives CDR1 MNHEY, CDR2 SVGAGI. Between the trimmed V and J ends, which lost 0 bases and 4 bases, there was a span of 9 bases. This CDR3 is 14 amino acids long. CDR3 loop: CASSYSGVSETQYF. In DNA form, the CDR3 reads TGTGCCAGCAGTTACTCGGGCGTTTCAGAGACCCAGTACTTC.